The T cell receptor (beta chain) described here comes from a study of a mutant IDH1 vaccine in newly diagnosed glioma. Time point here: baseline, week 1 (first vaccination visit). Treatment described: pre-vaccination baseline after standard-of-care therapy. CDR1 SGHRS and CDR2 YFSETQ come from the germline V gene. The CDR3 covers 18 residues. The junction had 7 bases not matched to a gene; V was cut back by 0 bases and J by 0 bases. This table comes from immunoSEQ multiplex PCR, and its TCRdb copy is limited to in-frame clones, with some not included. Of about 27,000 clones listed, 93% were seen once; the top ten hold approximately 1.3%.

The rearrangement links TRBV5-1 to TRBJ2-5; 11 bases line up with TRBD2. This clonotype was sampled from a man aged 40-55 years with glioma. This material consisted of PBMCs, taken from a glioma patient treated with radiotherapy, temozolomide or both. CDR3 sequence: CASSLGLAGGSYQETQYF. CDR3 in DNA: TGCGCCAGCAGCTTGGGGCTAGCGGGGGGATCGTACCAAGAGACCCAGTACTTC. The variable domain in full, with the rest retrieved from reference TRBV5-1 and TRBJ2-5, is KAGVTQTPRYLIKTRGQQVTLSCSPISGHRSVSWYQQTPGQGLQFLFEYFSETQRNKGNFPGRFSGRQFSNSRSEMNVSTLELGDSALYLCASSLGLAGGSYQETQYFGPGTRLLVL.